The rows below give T cell receptor beta chains drawn from one sample of a study of control samples from healthy donors and cancer patients. TCRdb keeps only in-frame clones here, not all; method: immunoSEQ multiplex PCR. The data show about 60,000 clones, around 95% seen once. The sequenced material came from blood. The receptors stem from a young woman in good health. The CDR3 runs from the conserved cysteine through the conserved F or W. D genes are given only for firm matches. Clone size is given for some rows only: seen once, a few or many times, or a class if the clone is expanded.

v_call	d_call	j_call	clone_size	cdr3_nt	cdr3_aa
TRBV18	TRBD1	TRBJ2-7	once	TGTGCCAGCTCACCCCACGGACAGGGGGCCACGAGCTCCTACGAGCAGTACTTC	CASSPHGQGATSSYEQYF
TRBV6-6	TRBD1	TRBJ2-7	NA	TGTGCCAGCAGCCCCGTAGGGGGACAGGGGGCGCACGAGCAGTACTTC	CASSPVGGQGAHEQYF
TRBV6-5	NA	TRBJ1-2	NA	TGTGCCAGCAGACAGGTTAACTATGGCTACACCTTC	CASRQVNYGYTF
TRBV27	TRBD2	TRBJ2-5	NA	TGTGCCAGCAGTCAGACTAGCGGGAGGCAGACCCAGTACTTC	CASSQTSGRQTQYF
TRBV6-4	TRBD2	TRBJ2-1	NA	TGTGCCAGCAGTGAAGGGGAGCGGGGGGGCTACAATGAGCAGTTCTTC	CASSEGERGGYNEQFF
TRBV6-2/TRBV6-3	NA	TRBJ1-6	NA	TGTGCCAGCAGTTATCGGCAGTTAAATTCACCCCTCCACTTT	CASSYRQLNSPLHF
TRBV12-3/TRBV12-4	NA	TRBJ2-1	NA	TGTGCCAGCAGTTTTGGGGGCTACAATGAGCAGTTCTTC	CASSFGGYNEQFF
TRBV12-3/TRBV12-4	NA	TRBJ2-3	NA	TGTGCCAGCACAACAAGCACAGATACGCAGTATTTT	CASTTSTDTQYF
TRBV30	NA	TRBJ1-1	NA	TGTGCCTGCCGGCCCACGAACACTGAAGCTTTCTTT	CACRPTNTEAFF
TRBV7-2	TRBD1	TRBJ2-7	NA	TGTGCCAGCAGCTTTGTTCCGACAGGGCCCTACGAGCAGTACTTC	CASSFVPTGPYEQYF
TRBV4-2	NA	TRBJ2-5	NA	TGTGCCAGCAGCCAAGAAGGTGGGTTGAAAGGAGAGACCCAGTACTTC	CASSQEGGLKGETQYF
TRBV9	TRBD1	TRBJ2-7	NA	TGTGCCAGCAGCGCGGGGACAGGGGGTTTCTACGAGCAGTACTTC	CASSAGTGGFYEQYF
TRBV7-9	NA	TRBJ1-1	once	TGTGCCAGCATCGATGCAGGGGCCGGTGGGGGAGCTTTCTTT	CASIDAGAGGGAFF
TRBV30	NA	TRBJ2-4	NA	TGTGCCTGGAGTGACCAGAACAAAAACATTCAGTACTTC	CAWSDQNKNIQYF
TRBV4-3	TRBD1	TRBJ1-1	once	TGCGCCAGCAGCCAGGGGACAGGCCTGAACACTGAAGCTTTCTTT	CASSQGTGLNTEAFF
TRBV11-2	NA	TRBJ2-6	NA	TGTGCCAGCAGCATAACAGGGTCGCGCTCTGGGGCCAACGTCCTGACTTTC	CASSITGSRSGANVLTF
TRBV30	NA	TRBJ1-1	NA	TGTGCCTGGAGTCGGGCAGAGTACACTGAAGCTTTCTTT	CAWSRAEYTEAFF
TRBV28	TRBD1	TRBJ1-1	NA	TGTGCCAGCAGTACCAGGGGGACAGTTTTTCTGAACACTGAAGCTTTCTTT	CASSTRGTVFLNTEAFF
TRBV14	NA	TRBJ2-3	NA	TGTGCCAGCAGCTCACAGCGGCTTTCGCGCGATACGCAGTATTTT	CASSSQRLSRDTQYF
TRBV6-6	NA	TRBJ1-2	once	TGTGCCAGCAACCGACCCCTATATGGCTACACCTTC	CASNRPLYGYTF
TRBV6-4	TRBD1	TRBJ2-2	NA	TGTGCCAGCAGGACAGGGGACACCGGGGAGCTGTTTTTT	CASRTGDTGELFF
TRBV6-1	NA	TRBJ1-1	NA	TGTGCCAGCAGTGAAGACCAGGGGCGGACTGAAGCTTTCTTT	CASSEDQGRTEAFF
TRBV18	NA	TRBJ1-4	NA	TGTGCCAGCTCACCATTGGAGGGGGGTGCAACTAATGAAAAACTGTTTTTT	CASSPLEGGATNEKLFF
TRBV7-3	NA	TRBJ2-3	once	TGTGCCAGCAGCTTAGCGGGGCGCTCTAGCACAGATACGCAGTATTTT	CASSLAGRSSTDTQYF
TRBV4-2	TRBD1	TRBJ1-6	NA	TGTGCCAGCAGCCGAGAACCGACAGGGCAGGTCTCACCCCTCCACTTT	CASSREPTGQVSPLHF
TRBV11-3	NA	TRBJ2-1	NA	TGTGCCAGCAGCTTAGATGGATACAATGAGCAGTTCTTC	CASSLDGYNEQFF
TRBV2	NA	TRBJ1-6	once	TGTGCCAGCACTGTCGGGAGCTCCTATAATTCACCCCTCCACTTT	CASTVGSSYNSPLHF
TRBV5-1	NA	TRBJ1-1	NA	TGCGCCAGCGGGAGTAGCCAGGGCCCGAACACTGAAGCTTTCTTT	CASGSSQGPNTEAFF
TRBV5-6	NA	TRBJ1-1	once	TGTGCCAGCAGCTTGAGAGACGGGTGGGTGGCTTTCTTT	CASSLRDGWVAFF
TRBV28	TRBD1	TRBJ1-3	NA	TGTGCCAGCAGACCGGGGACAGGGAATGGAAACACCATATATTTT	CASRPGTGNGNTIYF
TRBV6-5	NA	TRBJ1-1	NA	TGTGCCAGCAGGAAGGAGGGGCGCCTGAACACTGAAGCTTTCTTT	CASRKEGRLNTEAFF
TRBV6-5	NA	TRBJ1-5	NA	TGTGCCAGCAGTTACAAGGAGGAGCAGCCCCAGCATTTT	CASSYKEEQPQHF
TRBV14	NA	TRBJ2-7	once	TGTGCCAGCAGCCAAGATTGGGACTACGAGCAGTACTTC	CASSQDWDYEQYF
TRBV11-2	NA	TRBJ1-5	NA	TGTGCCAGCAGCTCCGGACAACAGCCCCAGCATTTT	CASSSGQQPQHF
TRBV28	NA	TRBJ1-1	NA	TGTGCCAGCAGTTCTCAGGAGGAGGGGGATGAAGCTTTCTTT	CASSSQEEGDEAFF
TRBV2	TRBD2	TRBJ2-1	once	TGTGCCAGCAGGCAGACTAGCGGGGGTTACAATGAGCAGTTCTTC	CASRQTSGGYNEQFF
TRBV4-3	NA	TRBJ2-1	once	TGCGCCAGCAGCCAACACCTCGACGGGCTGTTCTTC	CASSQHLDGLFF
TRBV6-1	TRBD1	TRBJ1-4	NA	TGTGCCAGCAGTGCTTCCGGGGGACAGGGAGTATATCGAGATCTCGAAAAACTGTTTTTT	CASSASGGQGVYRDLEKLFF
TRBV20-1	NA	TRBJ2-1	few	TGCAGTGCTAGTTCCACAGGGACTGGCCATGAGCAGTTCTTC	CSASSTGTGHEQFF
TRBV29-1	NA	TRBJ2-7	NA	TGCAGCGCCCAGGGGGGCTACGAGCAGTACTTC	CSAQGGYEQYF
TRBV3-1/TRBV3-2	TRBD1	TRBJ1-6	few	TGTGCCAGCAGCCAAAGATACAGGACAGGGGAAAGCTATAATTCACCCCTCCACTTT	CASSQRYRTGESYNSPLHF
TRBV12-3/TRBV12-4	NA	TRBJ2-7	NA	TGTGCCAGCAGTTTCGAAGGGGGGTACGAGCAGTACTTC	CASSFEGGYEQYF
TRBV3-1/TRBV3-2	TRBD1	TRBJ1-5	NA	TGTGCCAGCAGCCAGGGACAGGGCAATCAGCCCCAGCATTTT	CASSQGQGNQPQHF
TRBV30	NA	TRBJ2-3	NA	TGTGCCTGGAGTGTAGAGCGGCCGGCAGATACGCAGTATTTT	CAWSVERPADTQYF
TRBV9	TRBD2	TRBJ2-5	NA	TGTGCCAGCAGCGTAGCTGTTAGCGGGGTTGAGACCCAGTACTTC	CASSVAVSGVETQYF
TRBV6-1	NA	TRBJ1-1	NA	TGTGCCAGCAGTGATCTGAGGGGTAACACTGAAGCTTTCTTT	CASSDLRGNTEAFF
TRBV2	NA	TRBJ1-4	NA	TGTGCCAGCCACGGCGGCCGCGGAAATGAAAAACTGTTTTTT	CASHGGRGNEKLFF
TRBV20-1	TRBD1	TRBJ2-5	NA	TGCAGTGCCAGTACTACAGGGGAAACGGGTACCCAGTACTTC	CSASTTGETGTQYF
TRBV6-2/TRBV6-3	NA	TRBJ2-7	few	TGTGCCAGCAGTTACAACGAGATCTACGAGCAGTACTTC	CASSYNEIYEQYF
TRBV30	TRBD1	TRBJ1-5	NA	TGTGCCTGGAGTGTTGCAGGGGGCGGTCAGCCCCAGCATTTT	CAWSVAGGGQPQHF
TRBV5-6	NA	TRBJ1-3	NA	TGTGCCAGCAGCTTAGCTCAGTCTCTTCGAACCATATATTTT	CASSLAQSLRTIYF
TRBV7-8	NA	TRBJ1-5	NA	TGTGCCAGCAGCTTAGGAATTGCGTGGCAGAGCAATCAGCCCCAGCATTTT	CASSLGIAWQSNQPQHF